The present T cell receptor (beta chain) was sequenced within a study of long-term antiretroviral therapy in people with HIV. The study, taken as a whole, reports: HIV repertoires spanned tighter CDR3 length ranges than controls did. In samples taken after ART, diversity increased but remained below transplant donor control levels.

The junction had 2 bases not matched to a gene; V was cut back by 2 bases and J by 2 bases. This CDR3 has 15 amino acids. The germline V gene has CDR1 MNHEY and CDR2 SVGAGI. Cryopreserved PBMC samples of roughly 0.85-11 million cells were used for DNA extraction. For this clone: Its cognate antigen is unknown.

With survey level as its setting, the immunoSEQ assay was v3.0. Profiled with immunoSEQ multiplex PCR; TCRdb holds only in-frame clones, not every one. The data hold 45,000 to 50,000 clones, with around 84% observed a single time. This TCR derives from a woman in her late teens or twenties with HIV. The starting material was unsorted PBMCs, obtained 0.8 years after starting antiretroviral therapy. The rearrangement uses TRBV6-5 and TRBJ2-7; 11 nucleotides line up with TRBD2. The CDR3 spells CASSYPSGGTYEQYF. CDR3 nucleotide sequence: TGTGCCAGCAGTTACCCTAGCGGGGGGACCTACGAGCAGTACTTC.